The 12 T cell receptor beta chains below come from one sample, sequenced in a study of CD8+CD57+ T cells in acquired aplastic anemia. Investigators profiled TCR beta VDJ and CDR3 from genomic DNA template. TCRdb redid the calling of the reads with MiXCR, one entry per CDR3 protein. The table has 150,000 or so distinct CDR3 sequences, over 40% seen once. It was patients with CD8+CD57+ cell expansion by flow cytometry who were chosen for sequencing. The sequenced sample was sorted CD4+, CD8+, or CD8+CD57+ T cells (not recorded which) from PBMCs. All receptors derive from a human donor with aplastic anemia.

This clonotype has a count of ten or more. The CDR3 sequence: CSARAGNSPLHF. CDR3 sequence (DNA): TGCAGTGCTAGGGCAGGGAATTCACCCCTCCACTTT. V gene TRBV20-1 combines with J gene TRBJ1-6; the D gene is possibly TRBD1 (5 bases). This CDR3 has 12 amino acids. V lost 3 bases and J 7 bases, leaving 7 bases between the germline ends. Germline CDR1 and CDR2: DFQATT and SNEGSKA (reference sequence).

This clonotype was picked up many times. The chain carries TRBV4-2 and TRBJ2-3, with D tentatively TRBD2 (6 bases). V lost 5 bases and J 3 bases, leaving 15 bases between the germline ends. The CDR3 contains 15 residues. The germline gives CDR1 LGHNA, CDR2 YNFKEQ. The CDR3 loop is CASSEPGLGTDTQYF. The CDR3 DNA is TGTGCCAGCAGCGAACCGGGACTCGGAACAGATACGCAGTATTTT.

V is TRBV25-1 and J is TRBJ1-2; D is unclear. From germline, CDR1 is MGHDK and CDR2 SYGVNS. V was pared by 7 bases and J by 3 bases, with 12 bases between. This CDR3 region has 13 residues. CDR3 coding DNA: TGTGCCAGCACCAGGACGGAGGACTATGGCTACACCTTC. Its translation is CASTRTEDYGYTF.

This clonotype came up many times. V and J are TRBV4-1 and TRBJ1-1; D unclear. The V end was cut by 4 bases, the J end by 3 bases, with 12 bases between. Germline assignment: CDR1 MGHRA and CDR2 YSYEKL. The CDR3 extends over 14 amino acids. CDR3 region: CASSRAGFDTEAFF. DNA of the CDR3: TGCGCCAGCAGCCGGGCGGGGTTCGACACTGAAGCTTTCTTT.

This clonotype was found many times. Given a much more abundant clone one base away, this may be a read error. The chain is built from TRBV15 and TRBJ1-4; D is undetermined. This CDR3 has 14 residues. Trimming took 5 bases from V and 7 from J, leaving 14 bases between them. Per germline, CDR1 LNHNV and CDR2 YYDKDF (reference sequence). The CDR3, as DNA: TGTGCCACCAGCTACGGCGAGACGGCTGAAAAACTGTTTTTT. Residues: CATSYGETAEKLFF.

This clonotype turned up a few times. Since a much larger clone is just one base distant, this may be a read error. This chain uses TRBV7-6 with TRBJ2-5; 9 positions match TRBD1. The CDR3 length is 16 residues. V lost 5 bases and J lost 4; bases outside the gene matches: 11. Germline V gives CDR1 SGHVS, CDR2 FNYEAQ. Written as DNA, the CDR3 is TGTGCCAGCAGCCCCGCCGGGACAGGGCCGATAGAGACCCAGTACTTC. Protein sequence: CASSPAGTGPIETQYF. Using reference TRBV7-6 and TRBJ2-5 for the parts outside the CDR3, the full variable domain is GAGVSQSPRYKVTKRGQDVALRCDPISGHVSLYWYRQALGQGPEFLTYFNYEAQQDKSGLPNDRFSAERPEGSISTLTIQRTEQRDSAMYRCASSPAGTGPIETQYFGPGTRLLVL.

This clonotype was recorded many times. The genes are TRBV7-2 and TRBJ1-2, with 8 bases that match TRBD1. This CDR3 contains 15 residues. Germline V CDR1 and CDR2: SGHTA, FQGNSA. V shed 0 bases and J 2 bases; nucleotides not matched to a gene: 2. The DNA for the CDR3 is TGTGCCAGCAGCTTAGCCCGACAGGGGAACTATGGCTACACCTTC. Its protein is CASSLARQGNYGYTF.

This clonotype was seen at least ten times. This rearrangement joins TRBV6-5 to TRBJ2-1; unclear D gene. CDR3 length: 13 residues. Germline CDR1 is MNHEY and CDR2 is SVGAGI. Trimming took 0 bases from V and 14 from J, leaving 14 bases between them. CDR3 sequence: CASSYSTADREFF. CDR3 bases: TGTGCCAGCAGTTACTCTACGGCGGACCGCGAGTTCTTC.

The chain combines TRBV24-1 with TRBJ1-2; D uncertain. The CDR3 runs 10 residues. The V and J ends lost 7 bases and 5 bases respectively, with 4 bases between them. The germline gives CDR1 KGHDR, CDR2 SFDVKD. The chain's CDR3 is CATRGYGYTF. As DNA, the CDR3 is TGTGCCACCAGGGGTTATGGCTACACCTTC.

This clonotype was observed at least ten times. The chain uses TRBV6-2 or TRBV6-3 and TRBJ2-2; D is unresolved. Trimming removed 6 bases from V and 1 base from J, with 12 bases in between. This CDR3 is built from 15 residues. The germline gives CDR1 MNHEY, CDR2 SVGEGT. The CDR3 region is CASRKGKLNTGELFF. CDR3 sequence (DNA): TGTGCCAGCAGGAAGGGCAAGCTGAACACCGGGGAGCTGTTTTTT.

On this clonotype itself: A much larger clone is a single base away; this may be a read error. The conserved phenylalanine or tryptophan is not found at the CDR3 terminus, so this likely reflects a read error. The chain uses TRBV5-1 and TRBJ2-5; D unclear. This CDR3 comprises 13 residues. Trimming removed 0 bases from V and 2 bases from J, with 5 bases in between. Germline V gene sequence: CDR1 SGHRS, CDR2 YFSETQ. The CDR3 region is CASSLDTQETQYL. The CDR3 DNA is TGCGCCAGCAGCTTGGACACGCAAGAGACCCAGTACCTC.

This clonotype was found a few times. The chain is built from TRBV15 and TRBJ1-1; D is perhaps TRBD1 (5 bases). Trimming cost V 0 bases and J 5 bases, with 13 bases left between them. The germline CDR1 and CDR2 sequences are LNHNV and YYDKDF (reference sequence). There are 15 residues in the CDR3. The CDR3 DNA sequence: TGTGCCACCAGCAGAGAGGACCTAAAGGGGACTGAAGCTTTCTTT. It translates to CATSREDLKGTEAFF.